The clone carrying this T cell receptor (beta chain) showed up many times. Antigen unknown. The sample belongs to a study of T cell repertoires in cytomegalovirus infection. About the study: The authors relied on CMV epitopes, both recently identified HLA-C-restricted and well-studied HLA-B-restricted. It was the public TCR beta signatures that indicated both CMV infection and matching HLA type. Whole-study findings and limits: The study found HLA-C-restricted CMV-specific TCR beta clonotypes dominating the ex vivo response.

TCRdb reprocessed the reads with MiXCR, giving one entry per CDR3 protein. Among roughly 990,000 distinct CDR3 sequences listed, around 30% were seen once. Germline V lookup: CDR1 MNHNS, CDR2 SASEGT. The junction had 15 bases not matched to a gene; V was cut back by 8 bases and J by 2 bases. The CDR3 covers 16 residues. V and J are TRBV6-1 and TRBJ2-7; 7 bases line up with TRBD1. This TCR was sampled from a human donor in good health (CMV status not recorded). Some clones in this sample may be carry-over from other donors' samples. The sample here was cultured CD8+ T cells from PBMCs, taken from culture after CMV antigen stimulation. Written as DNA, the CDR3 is TGTGCCAGCCGTCAACTTGACACAGGGGACACCTACGAGCAGTACTTC. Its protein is CASRQLDTGDTYEQYF.